The clone carrying this T cell receptor beta chain was counted a few times. The antigen is not known. Germline CDR1 reads PRHDT; CDR2 reads FYEKMQ (reference sequence). The CDR3 consists of 18 residues. Trimming cost V 4 bases and J 0 bases; bases outside gene matches: 5. The data were taken from a study of identical twins. Study conclusions and caveats: Excess twin sharing in beta out-of-frame sequences was weaker.

Healthy Caucasians supplied all donations. Template switching introduced a universal primer site, and the cDNA bore unique molecular identifiers. One entry per CDR3 protein, called by TCRdb with MiXCR from the 5' RACE reads. The table includes about 240,000 distinct CDR3 sequences, approximately 7.3% detected once. Separately, the same data were catalogued under a study of yellow fever vaccine responses in identical twins.

The sequenced sample consisted of CD8+ T cells sorted from blood. The source is a woman younger than 35 in good health. The chain combines TRBV13 with TRBJ2-3; 15 nucleotides agree with TRBD2. CDR3 sequence: CASSSGLAGGTSTDTQYF. In nucleotides, the CDR3 is TGTGCCAGCAGCTCTGGACTAGCGGGGGGGACTAGCACAGATACGCAGTATTTT.